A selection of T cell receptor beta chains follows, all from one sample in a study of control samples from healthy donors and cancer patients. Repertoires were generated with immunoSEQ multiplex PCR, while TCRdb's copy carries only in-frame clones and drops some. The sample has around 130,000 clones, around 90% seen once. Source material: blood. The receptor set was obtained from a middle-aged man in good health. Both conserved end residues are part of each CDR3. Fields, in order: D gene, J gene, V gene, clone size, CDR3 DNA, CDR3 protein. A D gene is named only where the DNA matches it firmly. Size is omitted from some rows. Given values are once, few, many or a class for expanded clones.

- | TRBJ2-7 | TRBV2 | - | TGTGCCAGCAGTGTCGAGGAAAACGAGCAGTACTTC | CASSVEENEQYF
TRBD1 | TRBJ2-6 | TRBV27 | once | TGTGCCAGCAGTTTTAGTCAGGGGGCTGGGGCCAACGTCCTGACTTTC | CASSFSQGAGANVLTF
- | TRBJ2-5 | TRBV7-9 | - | TGTGCCACCCCTCTACCCGGGGAAGAGACCCAGTACTTC | CATPLPGEETQYF
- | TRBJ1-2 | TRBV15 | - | TGTGCCACCAGCAGAGATCGTAGCAGGAACTATGGCTACACCTTC | CATSRDRSRNYGYTF
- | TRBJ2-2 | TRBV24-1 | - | TGTGCCACCAGCGATGGGGACAAGACAAACACCGGGGAGCTGTTTTTT | CATSDGDKTNTGELFF
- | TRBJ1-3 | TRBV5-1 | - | TGCGCCAGCAGCTTGGCCCTGGAGATCTCTGGAAACACCATATATTTT | CASSLALEISGNTIYF
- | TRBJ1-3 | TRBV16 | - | TGTGCCAGCAGCCAAGGGGGCCTCGGAAACACCATATATTTT | CASSQGGLGNTIYF
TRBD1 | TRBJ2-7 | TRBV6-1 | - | TGTGCCAGCAGTGAGCCTAGGGACAGGGTGGCCTACGAGCAGTACTTC | CASSEPRDRVAYEQYF
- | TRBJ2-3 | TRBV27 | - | TGTGCCAGCAGTCTCCGACAGACCCCGGACACAGATACGCAGTATTTT | CASSLRQTPDTDTQYF
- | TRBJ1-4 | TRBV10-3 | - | TGTGCCATCAGTGAGATGACAGGAACTAATGAAAAACTGTTTTTT | CAISEMTGTNEKLFF
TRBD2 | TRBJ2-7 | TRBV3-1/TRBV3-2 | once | TGTGCCAGCAGCCAATTTGGGACTAGCGGGCCCTACGAGCAGTACTTC | CASSQFGTSGPYEQYF
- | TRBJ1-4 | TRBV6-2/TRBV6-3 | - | TGTGCCAGCAGTTACGCTGGGACACAGAATGAAAAACTGTTTTTT | CASSYAGTQNEKLFF
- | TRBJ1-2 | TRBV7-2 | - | TGTGCCAGCAGCCTGGGGACGGGATTTTATGGCTACACCTTC | CASSLGTGFYGYTF
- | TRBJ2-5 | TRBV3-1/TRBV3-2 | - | TGTGCCAGCAGCCAAAAGGGGGGGCCGCGGGAGACCCAGTACTTC | CASSQKGGPRETQYF
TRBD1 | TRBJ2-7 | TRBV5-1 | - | TGCGCCAGCAGCTTGGCCCCGAACAGGGGGAACGAGCAGTACTTC | CASSLAPNRGNEQYF
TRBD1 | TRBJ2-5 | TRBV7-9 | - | TGTGCCAGCAGCCCAGGACAGGCAGGGGAGACCCAGTACTTC | CASSPGQAGETQYF
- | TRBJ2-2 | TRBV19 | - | TGTGCCAGTAGTATTCTCCCGACAGCTAACACCGGGGAGCTGTTTTTT | CASSILPTANTGELFF
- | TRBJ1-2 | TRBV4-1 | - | TGCGCCAGCAGCCAAGATAGGGAGGGCCTGTGGACCTTC | CASSQDREGLWTF
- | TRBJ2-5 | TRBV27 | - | TGTGCCAGCAGTTTAGGTGGGGGTTGGGAGACCCAGTACTTC | CASSLGGGWETQYF
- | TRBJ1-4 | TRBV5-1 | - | TGCGCCAGCAGCCCGGGTGGTCAATACGAAAAACTGTTTTTT | CASSPGGQYEKLFF
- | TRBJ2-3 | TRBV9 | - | TGTGCCAGCAGCGTAGGGCGGCCGACAGATACGCAGTATTTT | CASSVGRPTDTQYF
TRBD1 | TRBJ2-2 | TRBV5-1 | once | TGCGCCAGCAGCAAGGGACAGCTTCTATCACACTCAACCGGGGAGCTGTTTTTT | CASSKGQLLSHSTGELFF
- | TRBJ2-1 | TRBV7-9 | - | TGTGCCAGCAGCTTAGCACAGGAAATAGTCTTC | CASSLAQEIVF
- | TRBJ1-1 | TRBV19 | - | TGTGCCAGTAGTAGCAGGATGGGGGACACTGAAGCTTTCTTT | CASSSRMGDTEAFF
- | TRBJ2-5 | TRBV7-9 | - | TGTGCCAGCAGCCAAGGCGGGTACCAAGAGACCCAGTACTTC | CASSQGGYQETQYF
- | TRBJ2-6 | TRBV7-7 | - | TGTGCCAGCAGCCCCTTTGGGGGCTCTGGGGCCAACGTCCTGACTTTC | CASSPFGGSGANVLTF
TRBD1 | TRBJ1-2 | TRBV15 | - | TGTGCCACCAGCAGAGACAGGGGGCTCGGCTACACCTTC | CATSRDRGLGYTF
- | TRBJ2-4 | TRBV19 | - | TGTGCCAGTAGTATAGGAAGGATACGGGACACTGTAGCCAAAAACATTCAGTACTTC | CASSIGRIRDTVAKNIQYF
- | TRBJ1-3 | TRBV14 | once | TGTGCCAGCAGCCAAGCTTTGGCCAACACCATATATTTT | CASSQALANTIYF